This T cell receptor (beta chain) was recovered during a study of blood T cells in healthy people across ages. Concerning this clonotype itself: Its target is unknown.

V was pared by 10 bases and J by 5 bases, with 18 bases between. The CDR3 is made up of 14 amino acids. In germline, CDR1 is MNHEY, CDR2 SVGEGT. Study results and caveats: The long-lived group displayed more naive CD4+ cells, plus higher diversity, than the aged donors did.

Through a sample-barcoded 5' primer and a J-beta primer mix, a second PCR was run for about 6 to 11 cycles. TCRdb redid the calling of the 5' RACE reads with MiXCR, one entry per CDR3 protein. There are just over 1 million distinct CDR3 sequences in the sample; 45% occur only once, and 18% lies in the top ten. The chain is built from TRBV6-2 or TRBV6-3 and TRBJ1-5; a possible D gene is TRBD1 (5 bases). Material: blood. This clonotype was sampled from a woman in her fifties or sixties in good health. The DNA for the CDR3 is TGTGCCACTAGGGACGCCGGAAGGGATCAGCCCCAGCATTTT. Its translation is CATRDAGRDQPQHF.